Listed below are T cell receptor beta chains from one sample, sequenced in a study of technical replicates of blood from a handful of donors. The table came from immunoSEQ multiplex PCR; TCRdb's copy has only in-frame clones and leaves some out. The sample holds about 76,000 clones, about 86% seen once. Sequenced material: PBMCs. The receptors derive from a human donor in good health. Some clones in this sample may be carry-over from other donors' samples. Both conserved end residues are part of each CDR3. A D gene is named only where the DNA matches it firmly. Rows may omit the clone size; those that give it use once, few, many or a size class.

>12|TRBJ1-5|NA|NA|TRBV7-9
TGTGCCAGCAGCTTAACAAGTCAGCCCCAGCATTTT
CASSLTSQPQHF
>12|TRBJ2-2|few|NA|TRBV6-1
TGTGCCAGCAGTCCCGGTGTCGGGGAGCTGTTTTTT
CASSPGVGELFF
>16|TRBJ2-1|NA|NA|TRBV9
TGTGCCAGCAGCGTAGATGGGCTGATTACCTACAATGAGCAGTTCTTC
CASSVDGLITYNEQFF
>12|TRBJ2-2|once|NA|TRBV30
TGTGCCTGGAATGACAGACTCGGGGAGCTGTTTTTT
CAWNDRLGELFF
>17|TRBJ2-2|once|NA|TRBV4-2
TGTGCCAGCAGCCAAGGTCCCGGGGGTGGTATCGCCGGGGAGCTGTTTTTT
CASSQGPGGGIAGELFF
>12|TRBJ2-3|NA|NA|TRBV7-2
TGTGCCAGCAGCCCCAGGGTAAGGGGGCAGTATTTT
CASSPRVRGQYF
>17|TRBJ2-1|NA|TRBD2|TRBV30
TGTGCCTGGAGTGGGGGTGGGTGGACCGGGACTAGCAATGAGCAGTTCTTC
CAWSGGGWTGTSNEQFF
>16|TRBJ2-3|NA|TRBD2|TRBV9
TGTGCCAGCAGCGACAAGGGAGGGCCTATGAGGGATACGCAGTATTTT
CASSDKGGPMRDTQYF
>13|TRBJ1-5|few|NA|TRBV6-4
TGTGCCAGCAGTAGCTATAGCAATCAGCCCCAGCATTTT
CASSSYSNQPQHF
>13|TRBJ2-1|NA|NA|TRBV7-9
TGTGCCAGCAGCTCGGACTATCTCAATGAGCAGTTCTTC
CASSSDYLNEQFF
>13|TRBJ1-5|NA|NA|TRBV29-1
TGCAGCGTTGGTAGCAGCGCCAATCAGCCCCAGCATTTT
CSVGSSANQPQHF
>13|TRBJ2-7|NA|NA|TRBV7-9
TGTGCCAGCAGCTATCCACAGGGCTACGAGCAGTACTTC
CASSYPQGYEQYF
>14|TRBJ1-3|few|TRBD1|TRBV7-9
TGTGCCAGCAGCGCACAGGGGTCTGGAAACACCATATATTTT
CASSAQGSGNTIYF
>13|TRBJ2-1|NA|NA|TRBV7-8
TGTGCCAGCAGCTTTCAGGCCTACAATGAGCAGTTCTTC
CASSFQAYNEQFF
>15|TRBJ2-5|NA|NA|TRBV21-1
TGTGCCAGCAGCAAATTGGGGGACAGGGGGGAGACCCAGTACTTC
CASSKLGDRGETQYF
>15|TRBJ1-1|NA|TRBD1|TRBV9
TGTGCCAGCAGCTCCCGGACAGGGACTAACACTGAAGCTTTCTTT
CASSSRTGTNTEAFF
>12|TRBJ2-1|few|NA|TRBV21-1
TGTGCCAGCAGCAAGGGAGAGGTTGGGAGGTTCTTC
CASSKGEVGRFF
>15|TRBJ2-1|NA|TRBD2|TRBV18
TGTGCCAGCTCACCGGACGGCGGGAGGGGCAATGAGCAGTTCTTC
CASSPDGGRGNEQFF
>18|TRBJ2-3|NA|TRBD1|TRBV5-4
TGTGCCAGCAGCTTGGAAGGGACAGATCTACAGCTATTCGATACGCAGTATTTT
CASSLEGTDLQLFDTQYF
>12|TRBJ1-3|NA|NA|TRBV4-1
TGCGCCAGCACCCAGACAGGAAACACCATATATTTT
CASTQTGNTIYF
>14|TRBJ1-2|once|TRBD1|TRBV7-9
TGTGCCAGCAGCTTAGGGGGGACAGTCTATGGCTACACCTTC
CASSLGGTVYGYTF
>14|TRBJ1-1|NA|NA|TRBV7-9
TGTGCCAGCAGCTTGGTAGATTGGAACACTGAAGCTTTCTTT
CASSLVDWNTEAFF
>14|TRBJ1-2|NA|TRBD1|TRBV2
TGTGCCAGCAGCTGGGACAGGGTGTCGGATGGCTACACCTTC
CASSWDRVSDGYTF
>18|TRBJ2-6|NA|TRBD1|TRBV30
TGTGCCTCCAACTCCGGGACAGGGACTTCCTCTGGGGCCAACGTCCTGACTTTC
CASNSGTGTSSGANVLTF
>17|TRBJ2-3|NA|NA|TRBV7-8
TGTGCCAGCGCTAGTGGTTTGAGGACACCCACCACAGATACGCAGTATTTT
CASASGLRTPTTDTQYF
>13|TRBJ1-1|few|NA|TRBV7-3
TGTGCCAGCAGCTTAAACGGGAACACTGAAGCTTTCTTT
CASSLNGNTEAFF
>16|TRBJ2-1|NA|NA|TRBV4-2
TGTGCCAGCAGCCAAGTGGAGGGGAGTGGCGACAATGAGCAGTTCTTC
CASSQVEGSGDNEQFF
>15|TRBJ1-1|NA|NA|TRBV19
TGTGCCAGTAGTATCATTGGGCAGGGGAGAGCTGAAGCTTTCTTT
CASSIIGQGRAEAFF
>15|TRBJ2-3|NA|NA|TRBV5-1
TGCGCCAGCAGGCTCGTCGGGACTAGCACAGATACGCAGTATTTT
CASRLVGTSTDTQYF
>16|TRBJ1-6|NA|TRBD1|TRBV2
TGTGCCAGCAGAGCTACCCCGGGACAGCATAATTCACCCCTCCACTTT
CASRATPGQHNSPLHF
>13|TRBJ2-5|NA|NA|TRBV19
TGTGCCAGTAGTATTATCAGTCAGGAGACCCAGTACTTC
CASSIISQETQYF
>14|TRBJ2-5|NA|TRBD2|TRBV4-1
TGCGCCAGCAGCCAAGAGGGAGGGTTGAAGACCCAGTACTTC
CASSQEGGLKTQYF
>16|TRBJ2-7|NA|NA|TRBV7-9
TGTGCCAGCAGCTTAAACTACGAAGAAGCCCTATACGAGCAGTACTTC
CASSLNYEEALYEQYF
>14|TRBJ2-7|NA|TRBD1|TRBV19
TGTGCCAGTAGTAGGACAGGGAACTCCTACGAGCAGTACTTC
CASSRTGNSYEQYF
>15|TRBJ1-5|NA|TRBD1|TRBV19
TGTGCCAGTAGTATCGGACAGGGGGTAAATCAGCCCCAGCATTTT
CASSIGQGVNQPQHF
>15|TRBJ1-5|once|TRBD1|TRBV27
TGTGCCAGCAGTTCTGCCGGGACAGGGGATCAGCCCCAGCATTTT
CASSSAGTGDQPQHF